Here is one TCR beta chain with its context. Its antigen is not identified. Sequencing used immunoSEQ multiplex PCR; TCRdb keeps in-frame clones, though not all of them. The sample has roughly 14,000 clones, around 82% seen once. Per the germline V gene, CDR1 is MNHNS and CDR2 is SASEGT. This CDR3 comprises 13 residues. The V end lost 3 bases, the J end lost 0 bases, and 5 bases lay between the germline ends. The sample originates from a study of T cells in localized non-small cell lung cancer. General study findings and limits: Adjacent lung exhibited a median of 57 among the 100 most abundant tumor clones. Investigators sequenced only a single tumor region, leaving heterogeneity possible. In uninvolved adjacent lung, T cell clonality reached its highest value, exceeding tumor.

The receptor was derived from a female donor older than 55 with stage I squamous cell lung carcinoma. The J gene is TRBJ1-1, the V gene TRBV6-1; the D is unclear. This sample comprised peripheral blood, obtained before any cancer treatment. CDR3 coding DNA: TGTGCCAGCAGTGATTTGGTGAACACTGAAGCTTTCTTT. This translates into CASSDLVNTEAFF.